This TCR beta chain was captured by sequencing in a study of regulatory T cells in long-lasting Graves disease. Broader study findings: Small sample size may have lowered accuracy. Segments TRBV28, TRBJ1-2 and TRBJ2-5 showed preferential usage in persistent disease.

This clonotype was picked up many times. Its antigen remains unknown. The authors built TCR beta libraries using iRepertoire HTBI primers and Arm-PCR of CDR3 regions. TCRdb used MiXCR to reprocess the multiplex PCR reads, holding one entry per CDR3 protein. The table has a few hundred thousand distinct CDR3 sequences, 20% to 25% seen once; the top ten hold approximately 15%. The CDR3 runs to 17 residues. Germline CDR1 and CDR2: SGHRS and YFSETQ. The V segment lost 5 bases and the J segment 4 bases; nucleotides outside the gene matches: 16. Time point here: newly diagnosed GD, antithyroid drugs for less than 3 months. The TCR library was made from RNA that had been extracted from PBMCs in TRIzol. American Thyroid Association guidelines defined how Graves' disease was diagnosed.

The chain combines TRBV5-1 with TRBJ2-7; 9 positions match TRBD2. Sequencing was performed on peripheral blood mononuclear cells (PBMCs), taken at new diagnosis, from a patient treated with antithyroid drugs. The clonotype originates from a female donor with Graves disease. The CDR3 sequence: CASSPSVATSGSYEQYF. The CDR3 bases are TGCGCCAGCAGTCCTTCGGTCGCGACTAGCGGATCGTACGAGCAGTACTTC.